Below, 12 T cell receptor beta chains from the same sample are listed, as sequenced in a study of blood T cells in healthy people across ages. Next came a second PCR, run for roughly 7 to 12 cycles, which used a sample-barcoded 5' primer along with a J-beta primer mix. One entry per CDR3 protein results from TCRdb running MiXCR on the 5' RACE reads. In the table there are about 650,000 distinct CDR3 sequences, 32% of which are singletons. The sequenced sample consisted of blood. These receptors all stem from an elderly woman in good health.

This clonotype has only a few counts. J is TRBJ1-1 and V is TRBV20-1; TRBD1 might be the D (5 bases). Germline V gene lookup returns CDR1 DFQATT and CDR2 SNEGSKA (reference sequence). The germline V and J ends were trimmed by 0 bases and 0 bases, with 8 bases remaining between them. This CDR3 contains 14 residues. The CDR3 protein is CSAREDIMNTEAFF. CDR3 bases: TGCAGTGCTAGAGAGGACATTATGAACACTGAAGCTTTCTTT.

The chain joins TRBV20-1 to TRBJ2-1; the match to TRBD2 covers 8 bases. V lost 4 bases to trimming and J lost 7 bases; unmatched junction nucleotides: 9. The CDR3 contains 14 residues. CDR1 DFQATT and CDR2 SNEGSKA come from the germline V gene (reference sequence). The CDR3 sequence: CSATSGRPGNEQFF. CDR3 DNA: TGCAGTGCTACCAGCGGGAGACCGGGTAATGAGCAGTTCTTC.

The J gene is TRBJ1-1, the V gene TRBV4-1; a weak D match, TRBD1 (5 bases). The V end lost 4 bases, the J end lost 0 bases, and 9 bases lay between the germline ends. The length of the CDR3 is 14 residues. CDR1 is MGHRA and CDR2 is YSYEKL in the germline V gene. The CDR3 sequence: CASSRSTVNTEAFF. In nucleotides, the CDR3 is TGCGCCAGCAGCCGGTCGACAGTGAACACTGAAGCTTTCTTT.

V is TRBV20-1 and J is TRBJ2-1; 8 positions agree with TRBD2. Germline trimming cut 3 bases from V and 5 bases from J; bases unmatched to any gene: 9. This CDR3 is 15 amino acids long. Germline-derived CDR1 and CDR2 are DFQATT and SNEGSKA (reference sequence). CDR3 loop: CSASPAGEIDNEQFF. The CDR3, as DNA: TGCAGTGCTAGTCCAGCGGGGGAGATTGACAATGAGCAGTTCTTC.

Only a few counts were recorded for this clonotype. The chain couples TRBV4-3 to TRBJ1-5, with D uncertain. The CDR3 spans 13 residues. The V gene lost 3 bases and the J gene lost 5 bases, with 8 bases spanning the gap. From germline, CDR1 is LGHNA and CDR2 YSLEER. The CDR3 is CASSQSLYQPQHF. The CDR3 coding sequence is TGCGCCAGCAGCCAGAGTCTATATCAGCCCCAGCATTTT.

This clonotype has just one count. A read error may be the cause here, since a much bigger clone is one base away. The CDR3 protein is CASSESLNTDTQYF. The DNA for the CDR3 is TGTGCCAGCAGTGAATCCCTTAACACAGATACGCAGTATTTT. V usage is TRBV2 and J usage is TRBJ2-3; no definite D call. The CDR3 contains 14 residues. Germline V CDR1 and CDR2: SNHLY, FYNNEI. The V end was cut by 2 bases, the J end by 2 bases, with 8 bases between.

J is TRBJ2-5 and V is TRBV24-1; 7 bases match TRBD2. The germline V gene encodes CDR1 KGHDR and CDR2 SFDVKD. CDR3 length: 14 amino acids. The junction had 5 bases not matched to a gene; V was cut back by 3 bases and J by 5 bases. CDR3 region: CATSDGGDRETQYF. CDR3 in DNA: TGTGCCACCAGTGATGGGGGGGACCGGGAGACCCAGTACTTC.

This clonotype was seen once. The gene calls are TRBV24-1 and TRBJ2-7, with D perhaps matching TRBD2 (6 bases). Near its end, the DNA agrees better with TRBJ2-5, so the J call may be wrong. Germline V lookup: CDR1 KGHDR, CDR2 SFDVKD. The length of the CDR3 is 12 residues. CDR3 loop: CATSAGAGTQYF. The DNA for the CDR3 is TGTGCCACCAGTGCCGGAGCGGGGACCCAGTACTTC.

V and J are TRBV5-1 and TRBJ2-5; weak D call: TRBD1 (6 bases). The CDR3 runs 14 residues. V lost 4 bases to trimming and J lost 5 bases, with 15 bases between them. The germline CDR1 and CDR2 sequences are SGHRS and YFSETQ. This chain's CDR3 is CASSPGTNKETQYF. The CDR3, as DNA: TGCGCCAGCAGCCCCGGGACAAATAAGGAGACCCAGTACTTC. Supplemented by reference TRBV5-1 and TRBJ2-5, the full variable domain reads KAGVTQTPRYLIKTRGQQVTLSCSPISGHRSVSWYQQTPGQGLQFLFEYFSETQRNKGNFPGRFSGRQFSNSRSEMNVSTLELGDSALYLCASSPGTNKETQYFGPGTRLLVL.

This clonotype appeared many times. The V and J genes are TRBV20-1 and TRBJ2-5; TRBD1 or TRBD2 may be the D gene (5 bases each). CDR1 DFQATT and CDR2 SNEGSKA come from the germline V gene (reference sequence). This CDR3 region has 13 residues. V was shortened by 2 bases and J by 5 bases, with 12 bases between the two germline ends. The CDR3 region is CSARWGTRETQYF. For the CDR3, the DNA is TGCAGTGCTAGATGGGGGACGAGGGAGACCCAGTACTTC.

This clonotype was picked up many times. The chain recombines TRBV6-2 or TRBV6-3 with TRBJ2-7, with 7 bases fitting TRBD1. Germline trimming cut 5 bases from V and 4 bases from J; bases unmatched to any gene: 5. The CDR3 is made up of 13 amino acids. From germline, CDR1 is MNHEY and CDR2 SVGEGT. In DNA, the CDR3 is TGTGCCAGCAGTCTCCTACAGGGGTACGAGCAGTACTTC. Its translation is CASSLLQGYEQYF.

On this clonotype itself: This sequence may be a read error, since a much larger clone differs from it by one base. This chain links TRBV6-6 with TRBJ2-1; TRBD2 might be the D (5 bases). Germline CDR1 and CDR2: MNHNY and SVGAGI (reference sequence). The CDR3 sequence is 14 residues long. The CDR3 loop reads CASSWNGVYSEQFF. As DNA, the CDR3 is TGTGCCAGCAGTTGGAACGGGGTCTACAGTGAGCAGTTCTTC.